Following are 6 T cell receptor beta chains from one sample sequenced in a study of T cells in Graves' hyperthyroidism and ophthalmopathy. Amplified TCR beta CDR3 regions derived from RNA transcripts. TCR CDR3 underwent first-round RT-PCR with the HTBI primer set. MiXCR, run by TCRdb on the multiplex PCR reads, gives a single entry per CDR3 protein. The sample holds 500,000 or so distinct CDR3 sequences, under 20% seen once. Sample: blood. Receptors were obtained from a woman between 18 and 29 years old with Graves' ophthalmopathy.

The chain joins TRBV4-1 to TRBJ2-3, with 7 bases identical to TRBD1. The CDR3 has 18 residues. Trimming at V came to 0 bases and at J to 0 bases, leaving 9 bases not matched to a gene. Germline V gives CDR1 MGHRA, CDR2 YSYEKL. The CDR3 nucleotides are TGCGCCAGCAGCCAAGAAGCCCGGACAGGCTTGAGCACAGATACGCAGTATTTT. Translation: CASSQEARTGLSTDTQYF.

The table lists this clonotype with many counts. This rearrangement joins TRBV4-1 to TRBJ2-1, with TRBD1 matching over 8 bases. With V trimmed by 0 bases and J by 6 bases, 7 bases remained unmatched. There are 16 residues in the CDR3. Germline CDR1 reads MGHRA; CDR2 reads YSYEKL. The CDR3 DNA is TGCGCCAGCAGCCAAGACGGCGCCAGGGGGCTCAATGAGCAGTTCTTC. Protein sequence: CASSQDGARGLNEQFF.

This clonotype appeared many times. The V and J genes are TRBV12-3 or TRBV12-4 and TRBJ2-1, with D uncertain. The CDR3 totals 14 residues. The V end was cut by 8 bases, the J end by 7 bases, with 18 bases between. CDR3 protein: CASGRAGGKNEQFF. The CDR3 nucleotides are TGTGCCAGCGGACGGGCAGGCGGAAAGAATGAGCAGTTCTTC.

The rearrangement uses TRBV30 and TRBJ2-5; perhaps TRBD1 as D (6 bases). V lost 3 bases and J 7 bases, leaving 12 bases between the germline ends. The germline CDR1 and CDR2 sequences are GTSNPN and SVGIG (reference sequence). The CDR3 has 12 residues. The CDR3 here is CAWSVLGATQYF. CDR3 coding DNA: TGTGCCTGGAGCGTCCTGGGGGCGACCCAGTACTTC.

As regards this clonotype: A clone one base away is much larger, so this may be a read error. The rearrangement links TRBV20-1 to TRBJ2-3; 11 bases are shared with TRBD2. CDR3 size: 15 residues. Germline V CDR1 and CDR2: DFQATT, SNEGSKA (reference sequence). The ends lost 3 bases at V and 8 bases at J; junction bases unmatched: 10. The CDR3 protein is CSARPLAGEAGTQYF. The CDR3 DNA is TGCAGTGCTAGGCCACTAGCGGGAGAAGCAGGTACGCAGTATTTT.

Many counts were recorded for this clonotype. The chain couples TRBV2 to TRBJ2-7; D is undetermined. V gave up 7 bases and J gave up 2 bases, with 9 bases separating them. The V gene's germline CDR1 is SNHLY and CDR2 FYNNEI. The CDR3 totals 12 residues. The CDR3 DNA is TGTGCCAGCAATCAAGAAACCTACGAGCAGTACTTC. Translating gives CASNQETYEQYF.